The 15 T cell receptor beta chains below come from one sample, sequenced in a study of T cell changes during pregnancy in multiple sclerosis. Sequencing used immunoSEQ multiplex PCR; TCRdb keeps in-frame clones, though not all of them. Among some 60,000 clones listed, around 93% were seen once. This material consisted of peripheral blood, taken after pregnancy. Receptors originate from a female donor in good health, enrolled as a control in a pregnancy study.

As DNA, the CDR3 is TGTGCCACCGGAGCGGCAACCATCACTGAAGCTTTCTTT. Its protein product is CATGAATITEAFF. The gene calls are TRBV6-1 and TRBJ1-1; D is unclear. Germline values: CDR1 MNHNS, CDR2 SASEGT. The CDR3 has 13 residues. V lost 10 bases to trimming and J lost 4 bases, with 16 bases between them.

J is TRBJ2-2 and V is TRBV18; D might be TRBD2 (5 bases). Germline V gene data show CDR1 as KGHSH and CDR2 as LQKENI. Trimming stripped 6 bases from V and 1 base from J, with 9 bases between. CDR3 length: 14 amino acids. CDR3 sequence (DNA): TGTGCCAGCTCCGCGGGTTTGAACACCGGGGAGCTGTTTTTT. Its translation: CASSAGLNTGELFF.

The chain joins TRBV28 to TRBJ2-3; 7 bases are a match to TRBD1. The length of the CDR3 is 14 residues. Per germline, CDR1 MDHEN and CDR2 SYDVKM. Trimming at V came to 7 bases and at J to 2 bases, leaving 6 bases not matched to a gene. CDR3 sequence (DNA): TGTGCCAGCAAAGGGACAGCAGCCACAGATACGCAGTATTTT. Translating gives CASKGTAATDTQYF.

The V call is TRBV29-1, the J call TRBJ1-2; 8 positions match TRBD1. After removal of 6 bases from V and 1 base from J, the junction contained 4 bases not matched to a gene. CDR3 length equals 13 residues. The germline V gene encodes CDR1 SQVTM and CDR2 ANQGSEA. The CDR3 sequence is CSVGTGLNYGYTF. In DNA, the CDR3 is TGCAGCGTCGGGACAGGTCTTAACTATGGCTACACCTTC.

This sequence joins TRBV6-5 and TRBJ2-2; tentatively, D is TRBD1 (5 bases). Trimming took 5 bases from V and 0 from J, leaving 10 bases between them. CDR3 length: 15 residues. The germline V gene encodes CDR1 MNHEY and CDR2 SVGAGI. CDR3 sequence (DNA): TGTGCCAGCAGTCCAGGGTGGGCGAACACCGGGGAGCTGTTTTTT. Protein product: CASSPGWANTGELFF.

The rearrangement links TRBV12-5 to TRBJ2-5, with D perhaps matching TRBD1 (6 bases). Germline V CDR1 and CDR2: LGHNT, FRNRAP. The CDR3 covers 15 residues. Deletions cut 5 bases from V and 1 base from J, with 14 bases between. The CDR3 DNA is TGTGCTAGTGGTCTGACCCGGGACATCCAAGAGACCCAGTACTTC. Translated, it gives CASGLTRDIQETQYF. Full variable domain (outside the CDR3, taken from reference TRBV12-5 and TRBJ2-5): DARVTQTPRHKVTEMGQEVTMRCQPILGHNTVFWYRQTMMQGLELLAYFRNRAPLDDSGMPKDRFSAEMPDATLATLKIQPSEPRDSAVYFCASGLTRDIQETQYFGPGTRLLVL.

CDR3 region: CASSSPWRAYEQYF. CDR3 in DNA: TGTGCCAGCAGCTCCCCTTGGAGGGCATACGAGCAGTACTTC. The rearrangement joins TRBV7-2 to TRBJ2-7; tentatively, D is TRBD2 (6 bases). Germline V gene sequence: CDR1 SGHTA, CDR2 FQGNSA. The CDR3 totals 14 residues. Between the trimmed V and J ends, which lost 4 bases and 4 bases, there was a span of 14 bases.

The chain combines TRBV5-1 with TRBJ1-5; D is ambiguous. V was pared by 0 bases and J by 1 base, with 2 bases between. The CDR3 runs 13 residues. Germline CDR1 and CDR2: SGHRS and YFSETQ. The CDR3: CASSLASNQPQHF. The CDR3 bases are TGCGCCAGCAGCTTGGCGAGCAATCAGCCCCAGCATTTT.

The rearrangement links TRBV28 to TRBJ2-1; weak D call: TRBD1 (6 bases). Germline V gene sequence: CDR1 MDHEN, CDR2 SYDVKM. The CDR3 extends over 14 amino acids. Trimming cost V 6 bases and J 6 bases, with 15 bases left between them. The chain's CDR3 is CASSRSRDINEQFF. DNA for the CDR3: TGTGCCAGCAGCCGGAGCCGGGACATCAATGAGCAGTTCTTC.

DNA for the CDR3: TGTGCCAGCAGCTTGCGTAGCACCGGGGAGCTGTTTTTT. This sequence encodes CASSLRSTGELFF. The chain links TRBV5-4 to TRBJ2-2, with D hard to call. There are 13 residues in the CDR3. Deletions cut 1 base from V and 4 bases from J, with 5 bases between. Germline V gene sequence: CDR1 SGHNT, CDR2 YYREEE (reference sequence).

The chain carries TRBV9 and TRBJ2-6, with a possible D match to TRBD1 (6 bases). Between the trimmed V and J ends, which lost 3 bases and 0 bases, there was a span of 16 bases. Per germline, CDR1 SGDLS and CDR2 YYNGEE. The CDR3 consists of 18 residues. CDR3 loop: CASSETGHLSSGANVLTF. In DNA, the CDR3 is TGTGCCAGCAGCGAAACGGGACACCTAAGCTCTGGGGCCAACGTCCTGACTTTC.

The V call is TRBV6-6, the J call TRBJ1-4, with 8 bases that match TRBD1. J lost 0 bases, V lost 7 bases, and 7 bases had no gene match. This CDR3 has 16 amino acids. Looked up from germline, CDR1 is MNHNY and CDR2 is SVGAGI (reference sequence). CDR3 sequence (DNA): TGTGCCAGCACCCCGACAGGGGCTGCAACTAATGAAAAACTGTTTTTT. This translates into CASTPTGAATNEKLFF.

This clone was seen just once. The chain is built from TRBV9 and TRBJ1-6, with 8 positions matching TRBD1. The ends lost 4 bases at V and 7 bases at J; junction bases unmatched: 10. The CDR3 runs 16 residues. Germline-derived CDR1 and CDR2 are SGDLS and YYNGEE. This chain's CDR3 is CASSPGDRPLNSPLHF. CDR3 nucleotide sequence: TGTGCCAGCAGCCCGGGGGACAGGCCCTTGAATTCACCCCTCCACTTT.

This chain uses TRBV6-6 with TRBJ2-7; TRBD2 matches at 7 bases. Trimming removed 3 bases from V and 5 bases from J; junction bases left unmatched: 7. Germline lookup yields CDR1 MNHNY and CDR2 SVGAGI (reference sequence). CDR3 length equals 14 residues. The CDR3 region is CASSYSGLDHEQYF. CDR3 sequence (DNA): TGTGCCAGCAGTTATTCCGGACTAGACCACGAGCAGTACTTC.

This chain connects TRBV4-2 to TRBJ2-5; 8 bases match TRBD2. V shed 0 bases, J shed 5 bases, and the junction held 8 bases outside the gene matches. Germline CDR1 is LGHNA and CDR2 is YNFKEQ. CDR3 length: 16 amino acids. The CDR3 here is CASSQDEGLVGETQYF. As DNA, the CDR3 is TGTGCCAGCAGCCAAGATGAGGGACTAGTGGGCGAGACCCAGTACTTC.